This entry lists 30 T cell receptor beta chains sequenced from one sample in a study of T cell changes during pregnancy in multiple sclerosis. Clones were read by immunoSEQ multiplex PCR, and TCRdb kept only the in-frame ones, dropping some. This sample has around 67,000 clones, with roughly nine tenths found just once. The sample in question was peripheral blood, obtained after pregnancy. The receptors stem from a female donor in good health, enrolled as a control in a pregnancy study.

The genes are TRBV2 and TRBJ2-1, with 13 bases fitting TRBD2. The CDR3 is 17 amino acids. The ends lost 6 bases at V and 6 bases at J; junction bases unmatched: 11. The germline V gene has CDR1 SNHLY and CDR2 FYNNEI. The CDR3 loop reads CASRAAQGLAGTNEQFF. CDR3 sequence (DNA): TGTGCCAGCAGAGCAGCACAGGGACTAGCGGGAACCAATGAGCAGTTCTTC.

The DNA of the CDR3 is TGTGCCAGCAGCGGCGGCGGGAGGGGATACAATGAGCAGTTCTTC. Protein: CASSGGGRGYNEQFF. This rearrangement joins TRBV9 to TRBJ2-1; 9 positions agree with TRBD2. Germline CDR1 and CDR2: SGDLS and YYNGEE. The length of the CDR3 is 15 residues. V lost 3 bases and J lost 4; bases outside the gene matches: 5.

The V gene is TRBV7-2, the J gene TRBJ2-7; 13 bases are a match to TRBD2. This CDR3 spans 15 amino acids. The ends lost 5 bases at V and 5 bases at J; junction bases unmatched: 6. Germline V gives CDR1 SGHTA, CDR2 FQGNSA. CDR3 sequence: CASSPTGTSGDEQYF. CDR3 nucleotide sequence: TGTGCCAGCAGCCCTACCGGGACTAGCGGGGACGAGCAGTACTTC.

The rearrangement joins TRBV11-3 to TRBJ2-4, with TRBD1 matching 11 bases. Trimming removed 5 bases from V and 2 bases from J; junction bases left unmatched: 5. CDR3 length equals 16 residues. Germline-derived CDR1 and CDR2 are SGHNT and YENEEA. The CDR3 DNA is TGTGCCAGCAGCCGAGGACAGGGGGCGACCAAAAACATTCAGTACTTC. Its protein is CASSRGQGATKNIQYF.

The J gene is TRBJ2-7, the V gene TRBV5-6; TRBD1 matches at 10 bases. The V and J ends lost 2 bases and 5 bases, in that order; junction bases with no gene match: 7. Germline CDR1 is SGHDT and CDR2 is YYEEEE. The CDR3 consists of 15 residues. The CDR3 bases are TGTGCCAGCAGCTTTCCCGGGACAGGGGAAGACGAGCAGTACTTC. It encodes CASSFPGTGEDEQYF.

The chain uses TRBV27 and TRBJ2-5, with 8 positions matching TRBD2. Germline trimming cut 6 bases from V and 1 base from J; bases unmatched to any gene: 4. The CDR3 loop spans 14 amino acids. CDR1 MNHEY and CDR2 SMNVEV come from the germline V gene (reference sequence). CDR3 amino acids: CASSQTSGQETQYF. The CDR3, as DNA: TGTGCCAGCAGCCAAACTAGCGGCCAAGAGACCCAGTACTTC.

This clone came up many times. The gene calls are TRBV10-1 and TRBJ1-1; D gene ambiguous. Germline V CDR1 and CDR2: WNHNN, SYGVQD (reference sequence). The CDR3 sequence is 15 residues long. Trimming removed 2 bases from V and 5 bases from J, with 15 bases in between. Here the CDR3 reads CASSERLTGLTEAFF. The CDR3 DNA reads TGCGCCAGCAGTGAGAGGTTAACGGGATTGACTGAAGCTTTCTTT.

The chain uses TRBV7-2 and TRBJ2-7, with D maybe TRBD2 (5 bases). Trimming cost V 2 bases and J 6 bases, with 11 bases left between them. This CDR3 comprises 13 residues. Looked up from germline, CDR1 is SGHTA and CDR2 is FQGNSA. CDR3: CASSLNFAGEQYF. CDR3 in DNA: TGTGCCAGCAGCTTAAATTTTGCGGGCGAGCAGTACTTC. Using reference TRBV7-2 and TRBJ2-7 for the parts outside the CDR3, the full variable domain is GAGVSQSPSNKVTEKGKDVELRCDPISGHTALYWYRQSLGQGLEFLIYFQGNSAPDKSGLPSDRFSAERTGGSVSTLTIQRTQQEDSAVYLCASSLNFAGEQYFGPGTRLTVT.

J is TRBJ1-1 and V is TRBV6-4; no clear D. Trimming left V 5 bases short and J 0 bases short, with 7 bases between. There are 13 residues in the CDR3. Germline lookup yields CDR1 MRHNA and CDR2 SNTAGT. This CDR3 reads CASSNSLNTEAFF. The CDR3 DNA reads TGTGCCAGCAGTAACAGTCTGAACACTGAAGCTTTCTTT.

This chain links TRBV9 with TRBJ2-7, with D tentatively TRBD1 (5 bases). Trimming pared 3 bases from V and 0 bases from J, leaving 13 bases between. The CDR3 runs 15 residues. Looked up from germline, CDR1 is SGDLS and CDR2 is YYNGEE. The CDR3 nucleotides read TGTGCCAGCAGCGCCTGGGGCGTCTCCTCCTACGAGCAGTACTTC. This sequence encodes CASSAWGVSSYEQYF. The full variable domain, in which reference TRBV9 and TRBJ2-7 provide the parts outside the CDR3, is DSGVTQTPKHLITATGQRVTLRCSPRSGDLSVYWYQQSLDQGLQFLIQYYNGEERAKGNILERFSAQQFPDLHSELNLSSLELGDSALYFCASSAWGVSSYEQYFGPGTRLTVT.

The rearrangement joins TRBV5-1 to TRBJ2-1, with a tentative D call TRBD1 (6 bases). V gave up 1 base and J gave up 6 bases, with 8 bases separating them. This CDR3 is built from 13 residues. In germline, CDR1 is SGHRS, CDR2 YFSETQ. Written as DNA, the CDR3 is TGCGCCAGCAGCTTGACAGGGTTCAATGAGCAGTTCTTC. Translation: CASSLTGFNEQFF.

The chain recombines TRBV5-1 with TRBJ1-1, with a possible D match to TRBD1 (5 bases). Germline V lookup: CDR1 SGHRS, CDR2 YFSETQ. V was clipped by 2 bases and J by 1 base, with 12 bases between them. This CDR3 is 15 amino acids long. The CDR3 DNA sequence: TGCGCCAGCAGCTTAAGGGGTTCCGGGAACACTGAAGCTTTCTTT. It translates to CASSLRGSGNTEAFF.

The gene calls are TRBV7-2 and TRBJ1-2; D unresolved. The length of the CDR3 is 12 residues. Per the germline V gene, CDR1 is SGHTA and CDR2 is FQGNSA. Trimming took 8 bases from V and 0 from J, leaving 7 bases between them. The CDR3 here is CASVTANYGYTF. In DNA form, the CDR3 reads TGTGCCAGCGTCACAGCTAACTATGGCTACACCTTC. Variable domain in full (rest from reference TRBV7-2 and TRBJ1-2): GAGVSQSPSNKVTEKGKDVELRCDPISGHTALYWYRQSLGQGLEFLIYFQGNSAPDKSGLPSDRFSAERTGGSVSTLTIQRTQQEDSAVYLCASVTANYGYTFGSGTRLTVV.

The chain employs TRBV5-1 and TRBJ2-7; 7 nucleotides agree with TRBD2. The CDR3 has 15 residues. Germline V lookup: CDR1 SGHRS, CDR2 YFSETQ. After removal of 3 bases from V and 2 bases from J, the junction contained 8 bases not matched to a gene. The CDR3 DNA reads as TGCGCCAGCAGCTGGGCCCCGGGACTACCCTACGAGCAGTACTTC. It encodes CASSWAPGLPYEQYF.

The chain has TRBV19 and TRBJ2-3, with 12 bases that match TRBD2. Trimming at V came to 1 base and at J to 5 bases, leaving 7 bases not matched to a gene. The CDR3 totals 17 residues. Germline values: CDR1 LNHDA, CDR2 SQIVND (reference sequence). Written as DNA, the CDR3 is TGTGCCAGTAGTATAGCCCCACTAGCGGGGGGTAGAGATACGCAGTATTTT. This encodes CASSIAPLAGGRDTQYF. Full variable domain (rest looked up from reference TRBV19 and TRBJ2-3): DGGITQSPKYLFRKEGQNVTLSCEQNLNHDAMYWYRQDPGQGLRLIYYSQIVNDFQKGDIAEGYSVSREKKESFPLTVTSAQKNPTAFYLCASSIAPLAGGRDTQYFGPGTRLTVL.

This clone appeared a single time. CDR3 sequence: CASTADRAPYEQYF. The CDR3 DNA reads as TGTGCCAGCACCGCGGACAGGGCCCCCTACGAGCAGTACTTC. The chain combines TRBV6-5 with TRBJ2-7, with 8 bases aligning to TRBD1. The CDR3 has 14 residues. Trimming took 7 bases from V and 2 from J; bases not matched to a gene: 7. Germline lookup yields CDR1 MNHEY and CDR2 SVGAGI.

This chain links TRBV7-9 with TRBJ2-1; 7 nucleotides agree with TRBD1. Germline V gene sequence: CDR1 SEHNR, CDR2 FQNEAQ (reference sequence). Trimming removed 7 bases from V and 3 bases from J; junction bases left unmatched: 3. The CDR3 has 13 residues. CDR3 coding DNA: TGTGCCAGCATGACAGGGAGCTACAATGAGCAGTTCTTC. Translating it yields CASMTGSYNEQFF.

This clone was observed a few times. The chain is built from TRBV2 and TRBJ1-3; unclear D gene. Germline V gene sequence: CDR1 SNHLY, CDR2 FYNNEI. V was clipped by 2 bases and J by 0 bases, with 11 bases between them. The CDR3 totals 16 residues. Here the CDR3 reads CASSESRPNSGNTIYF. The DNA of the CDR3 is TGTGCCAGCAGTGAATCCAGGCCAAACTCTGGAAACACCATATATTTT.

The chain links TRBV6-1 to TRBJ2-3; TRBD2 aligns across 15 bases. The CDR3 consists of 16 residues. CDR1 is MNHNS, CDR2 SASEGT, per germline. The V and J ends lost 2 bases and 7 bases, in that order; junction bases with no gene match: 4. The CDR3 sequence: CASSEKGLAGGHTQYF. CDR3 DNA sequence: TGTGCCAGCAGTGAAAAGGGACTAGCGGGAGGCCATACGCAGTATTTT.

The chain couples TRBV14 to TRBJ2-1, with 12 positions matching TRBD2. Unmatched junction bases numbered 6, after V lost 0 bases and J lost 3 bases. The CDR3 totals 18 residues. Germline CDR1 reads SGHDN; CDR2 reads FVKESK. The CDR3 region is CASSQDLTSGSHYNEQFF. Here the CDR3 DNA reads TGTGCCAGCAGCCAAGATTTGACTAGCGGGAGCCACTACAATGAGCAGTTCTTC.

The J gene is TRBJ1-5, the V gene TRBV7-2; D unresolved. Looked up from germline, CDR1 is SGHTA and CDR2 is FQGNSA. Between the trimmed V and J ends, which lost 3 bases and 1 base, there was a span of 10 bases. The CDR3 length is 15 residues. The CDR3 nucleotides are TGTGCCAGCAGCTTGGGAGGGATGAGCAATCAGCCCCAGCATTTT. Translating it yields CASSLGGMSNQPQHF.

The chain recombines TRBV25-1 with TRBJ2-4; D might be TRBD1 (5 bases). The V gene's germline CDR1 is MGHDK and CDR2 SYGVNS. The CDR3 has 13 amino acids. Trimming pared 5 bases from V and 6 bases from J, leaving 11 bases between. Written as DNA, the CDR3 is TGTGCCAGCAGTTACTCTACAGGAAACATTCAGTACTTC. It translates to CASSYSTGNIQYF.

The chain is built from TRBV10-3 and TRBJ2-1; TRBD2 agrees at 10 bases. V dropped 7 bases and J dropped 6; count of bases not matched to a gene: 0. CDR1 and CDR2 (germline): ENHRY, SYGVKD. This CDR3 is built from 12 residues. CDR3 DNA: TGTGCCATCACTAGCGGGAGCAATGAGCAGTTCTTC. This gives the protein CAITSGSNEQFF.

The chain employs TRBV27 and TRBJ2-6, with 9 bases aligning to TRBD1. The CDR3 runs 17 residues. CDR1 MNHEY and CDR2 SMNVEV come from the germline V gene (reference sequence). Unmatched junction bases numbered 5, after V lost 3 bases and J lost 2 bases. The CDR3 spells CASSLDRGSAGANVLTF. Written as DNA, the CDR3 is TGTGCCAGCAGTTTGGACAGGGGATCGGCTGGGGCCAACGTCCTGACTTTC.

The rearrangement uses TRBV30 and TRBJ1-4; no firm D call. The CDR3 contains 12 residues. Per germline, CDR1 GTSNPN and CDR2 SVGIG (reference sequence). V was shortened by 1 base and J by 4 bases, with 4 bases between the two germline ends. The CDR3 protein is CAWSGINEKLFF. CDR3 sequence (DNA): TGTGCCTGGAGTGGTATTAATGAAAAACTGTTTTTT.

The V call is TRBV28, the J call TRBJ1-2, with D possibly being TRBD1 (5 bases). The germline V gene encodes CDR1 MDHEN and CDR2 SYDVKM. The CDR3 has 13 residues. The V end lost 2 bases, the J end lost 4 bases, and 8 bases lay between the germline ends. The CDR3 protein is CASSLGASYGYTF. As DNA, the CDR3 is TGTGCCAGCAGTTTAGGGGCGAGCTATGGCTACACCTTC.

The rearrangement uses TRBV14 and TRBJ2-3; TRBD2 matches 8 bases. V was clipped by 2 bases and J by 5 bases; unmatched bases: 9. This CDR3 comprises 16 residues. Germline V CDR1 and CDR2: SGHDN, FVKESK. CDR3 DNA sequence: TGTGCCAGCAGCCAACCCAGCGGGAGAATTGTAGATACGCAGTATTTT. Amino acids: CASSQPSGRIVDTQYF.

The chain carries TRBV2 and TRBJ1-1; tentative D call: TRBD1 (5 bases). The CDR3 is 15 amino acids. CDR1 and CDR2 from the germline V gene are SNHLY and FYNNEI. V dropped 1 base and J dropped 4 bases, with 13 bases sitting between them. The CDR3 nucleotides are TGTGCCAGCAGTGAAGAGACAGCGATTCTCACTGAAGCTTTCTTT. Its translation: CASSEETAILTEAFF.

The chain combines TRBV5-1 with TRBJ2-2; TRBD2 aligns across 15 bases. Trimming cost V 4 bases and J 7 bases; bases outside gene matches: 8. This CDR3 contains 17 residues. The germline V gene has CDR1 SGHRS and CDR2 YFSETQ. CDR3 coding DNA: TGCGCCAGCAGCCCCGGGACTAGCGGGAGGATCGGCGGGGAGCTGTTTTTT. This encodes CASSPGTSGRIGGELFF.

This chain connects TRBV27 to TRBJ1-1; 10 positions agree with TRBD1. CDR3 length equals 17 residues. Trimming removed 5 bases from V and 1 base from J; junction bases left unmatched: 10. Germline V gene lookup returns CDR1 MNHEY and CDR2 SMNVEV (reference sequence). CDR3: CASSPPGQGRGNTEAFF. The CDR3 nucleotides are TGTGCCAGCAGTCCCCCGGGACAGGGGCGGGGGAACACTGAAGCTTTCTTT.